The present TCR beta chain was sequenced within a study of blood T cells in healthy people across ages. Together with a sample-barcoded 5' primer, a J-beta primer mix was included in a second PCR lasting roughly 6 to 12 cycles. TCRdb redid the calling of the 5' RACE reads with MiXCR, one entry per CDR3 protein. The repertoire holds over 700,000 distinct CDR3 sequences, with about 55% as singletons. This clonotype was seen more than once but under ten times. The CDR3 totals 13 residues. The germline V gene has CDR1 DFQATT and CDR2 SNEGSKA (reference sequence). The V and J ends lost 0 bases and 8 bases respectively, with 13 bases between them.

Sequencing was done on a sample of blood. This TCR derives from a man aged 80 or over in good health. This chain connects TRBV20-1 to TRBJ1-2, with D unresolved. CDR3 nucleotide sequence: TGCAGTGCTAGAGATTCGGCCTCCAGGGGCTACACCTTC. Its protein is CSARDSASRGYTF.